The 2 T cell receptor beta chains below were found in one sample sequenced in a study of blood T cell repertoires in COVID-19 (dated by TCRdb to the early 2020s). The library was prepared using the immunoSEQ multiplex PCR assay. The clones in this table, taken by TCRdb from immuneACCESS, are in-frame only. Not every clone is retained; where verified, under half of the shortfall comes from an unresolved V gene, and the cause of the rest is unknown. The sample table records 70,000 or so clones; 79% of these occur just once. 45% to 60% of the sample belongs to the ten largest clones. Sequenced sample: peripheral blood. These receptors were taken from a human donor in a cohort sampled during active COVID-19.

The chain is built from TRBV2 and TRBJ2-3, with 8 bases fitting TRBD2. CDR1 and CDR2 (germline): SNHLY, FYNNEI. The CDR3 is 14 residues long. The J segment lost 7 bases and the V segment lost 8 bases, leaving 11 bases of the junction unmatched. In nucleotides, the CDR3 is TGTGCCAGCGCCCAACGGGGGGGCGAAAATACGCAGTATTTT. This sequence encodes CASAQRGGENTQYF.

The chain links TRBV3-1 (or the pseudogene TRBV3-2) to TRBJ2-3; 11 bases agree with TRBD1. With V trimmed by 1 base and J by 7 bases, 13 bases remained unmatched. The CDR3 covers 18 residues. CDR1 LGHDT and CDR2 YNNKEL come from the germline V gene (reference sequence). Here the CDR3 reads CASSQALMGQGVVYTQYF. In nucleotides, the CDR3 is TGTGCCAGCAGCCAAGCACTCATGGGACAGGGGGTTGTGTATACGCAGTATTTT.